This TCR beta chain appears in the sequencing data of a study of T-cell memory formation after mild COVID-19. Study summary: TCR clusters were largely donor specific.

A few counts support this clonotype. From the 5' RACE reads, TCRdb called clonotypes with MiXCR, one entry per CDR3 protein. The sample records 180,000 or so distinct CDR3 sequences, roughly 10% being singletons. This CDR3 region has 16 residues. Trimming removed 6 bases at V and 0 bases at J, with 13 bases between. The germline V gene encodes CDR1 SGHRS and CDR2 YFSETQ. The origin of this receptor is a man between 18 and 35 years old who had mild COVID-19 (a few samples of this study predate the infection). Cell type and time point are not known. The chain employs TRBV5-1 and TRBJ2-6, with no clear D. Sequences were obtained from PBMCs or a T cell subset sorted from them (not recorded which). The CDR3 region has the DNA TGCGCCAGCACGAATCGTCTCAGCTCTGGGGCCAACGTCCTGACTTTC. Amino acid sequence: CASTNRLSSGANVLTF.